These 21 T cell receptor beta chains share one sample of origin, sequenced in a study of blood T cells in healthy people across ages. Through a sample-barcoded 5' primer and a J-beta primer mix, a second PCR was run for about 7 to 12 cycles. TCRdb used MiXCR to reprocess the 5' RACE reads, holding one entry per CDR3 protein. The table shows 750,000 to 950,000 distinct CDR3 sequences, with around 25% occurring only once. This sample was also put to use in a study of T cells of mothers and their children.

The sample comprised blood. Receptor source: a boy younger than 18 in good health.

This chain uses TRBV29-1 with TRBJ2-1, with D maybe TRBD1 (5 bases). The DNA end is a closer match to TRBJ2-7, so the J assignment may be wrong. Germline V gene data show CDR1 as SQVTM and CDR2 as ANQGSEA. This CDR3 has 13 amino acids. The chain's CDR3 is CSVVGQDDYEQYF. The DNA for the CDR3 is TGCAGCGTTGTCGGACAAGATGATTACGAGCAGTACTTC.

The chain carries TRBV14 and TRBJ2-5; 7 bases line up with TRBD1. Germline V gene sequence: CDR1 SGHDN, CDR2 FVKESK. Trimming cost V 3 bases and J 5 bases; bases outside gene matches: 12. There are 16 residues in the CDR3. CDR3 sequence reads: CASSQTTGSRWETQYF. CDR3 sequence (DNA): TGTGCCAGCAGCCAGACGACAGGGAGCCGATGGGAGACCCAGTACTTC.

This clonotype was seen a handful of times. This rearrangement joins TRBV20-1 to TRBJ2-5; possible D gene TRBD2, 6 bases. Trimming removed 4 bases at V and 4 bases at J, with 19 bases between. This CDR3 contains 15 residues. CDR1 is DFQATT and CDR2 is SNEGSKA in the germline V gene (reference sequence). The CDR3 protein is CSANVAGGTRETQYF. The CDR3 DNA is TGCAGTGCTAACGTGGCCGGGGGAACACGAGAGACCCAGTACTTC.

The chain joins TRBV15 to TRBJ2-3, with D tentatively TRBD2 (7 bases). The germline V and J ends were trimmed by 0 bases and 6 bases, with 13 bases remaining between them. CDR3 size: 15 residues. Germline CDR1 and CDR2: LNHNV and YYDKDF (reference sequence). The CDR3 DNA follows: TGTGCCACCAGCAGAGATAGGGGGGGGCTGGATACGCAGTATTTT. The encoded protein is CATSRDRGGLDTQYF. The variable domain in full, with the rest retrieved from reference TRBV15 and TRBJ2-3, is DAMVIQNPRYQVTQFGKPVTLSCSQTLNHNVMYWYQQKSSQAPKLLFHYYDKDFNNEADTPDNFQSRRPNTSFCFLDIRSPGLGDTAMYLCATSRDRGGLDTQYFGPGTRLTVL.

This clonotype was counted only a few times. This likely comes from a read error, as the CDR3 has no conserved phenylalanine or tryptophan at its end. V is TRBV11-2 and J is TRBJ2-1; TRBD2 aligns across 7 bases. Germline assignment: CDR1 SGHAT and CDR2 FQNNGV. CDR3 size: 15 residues. V lost 5 bases to trimming and J lost 0 bases; unmatched junction nucleotides: 4. The CDR3 DNA follows: TGTGCCAGCAGCAAGAGCGGGGACTCCTACAATGAGCAGTTCCTC. Protein product: CASSKSGDSYNEQFL.

The table lists this clonotype with a few counts. The chain has TRBV11-3 and TRBJ2-3, with D possibly being TRBD2 (5 bases). Germline V gives CDR1 SGHNT, CDR2 YENEEA. The CDR3 length is 14 residues. V was clipped by 5 bases and J by 5 bases, with 14 bases between them. CDR3 bases: TGTGCCAGCAGCGCAGGAGACCGGGAAGATACGCAGTATTTT. Translating it yields CASSAGDREDTQYF.

This clonotype occurred a few times. One end of the junction varies from germline; a read error may be responsible. The chain couples TRBV30 to TRBJ2-5, with TRBD1 identical over 7 bases. Germline CDR1 GTSNPN, CDR2 SVGIG (reference sequence). The CDR3 is made up of 14 amino acids. In nucleotides, the CDR3 is TGCGCCTGGAGCACGACAGGGAATTGGGAGACCCAGTACTTC. Its translation: CAWSTTGNWETQYF.

Only a few counts were recorded for this clonotype. The CDR3 bases are TGTGCCAGCAGCCCGGACATTAGCAATCAGCCCCAGCATTTT. It translates to CASSPDISNQPQHF. The V gene is TRBV3-1, the J gene TRBJ1-5; D perhaps matches TRBD1 (5 bases). In germline, CDR1 is LGHDT, CDR2 YNNKEL (reference sequence). Trimming removed 4 bases at V and 0 bases at J, with 7 bases between. The CDR3 extends over 14 amino acids.

The genes are TRBV11-1 and TRBJ2-1; TRBD2 aligns across 10 bases. The germline V gene has CDR1 SGHAT and CDR2 FQDESV (reference sequence). CDR3 length: 16 amino acids. After removal of 5 bases from V and 5 bases from J, the junction contained 9 bases not matched to a gene. The CDR3 bases are TGTGCCAGCAGCCCAGTGAAGCGGGGGGGGGACAATGAGCAGTTCTTC. Translating it yields CASSPVKRGGDNEQFF.

The chain uses TRBV12-3 or TRBV12-4 and TRBJ2-5; D perhaps matches TRBD1 (5 bases). Near its end, the DNA agrees better with TRBJ2-1, so the J call may be wrong. The CDR3 sequence is 12 residues long. The DNA for the CDR3 is TGTGCCAGCAGTTTTCAGGGTATGGGGCAGTTCTTC. Translated, it gives CASSFQGMGQFF.

The chain links TRBV2 to TRBJ2-5, with 7 positions matching TRBD2. Looked up from germline, CDR1 is SNHLY and CDR2 is FYNNEI. The CDR3 is made up of 14 amino acids. V lost 2 bases to trimming and J lost 4 bases; unmatched junction nucleotides: 4. CDR3 sequence (DNA): TGTGCCAGCAGTGAAATTCCTAGCGGAGAGACCCAGTACTTC. This sequence encodes CASSEIPSGETQYF.

The V call is TRBV5-1, the J call TRBJ1-2; D ambiguous. The CDR3 runs to 14 residues. Germline CDR1 reads SGHRS; CDR2 reads YFSETQ. V was clipped by 0 bases and J by 2 bases, with 8 bases between them. The CDR3 is CASSLESANYGYTF. CDR3 DNA sequence: TGCGCCAGCAGCTTGGAGTCAGCCAACTATGGCTACACCTTC.

There are many counts of this clonotype. The V call is TRBV27, the J call TRBJ1-2; a weak D match, TRBD1 (6 bases). The CDR3 loop spans 14 amino acids. V dropped 5 bases and J dropped 4 bases, with 14 bases sitting between them. Germline CDR1 reads MNHEY; CDR2 reads SMNVEV (reference sequence). The CDR3: CASSPRGGRYGYTF. CDR3 in DNA: TGTGCCAGCAGTCCGCGTGGGGGCCGCTATGGCTACACCTTC.

This clonotype was recorded only once. The chain uses TRBV9 and TRBJ2-3; D uncertain. The CDR3 loop spans 15 amino acids. Trimming removed 0 bases from V and 2 bases from J, with 10 bases in between. The germline V gene has CDR1 SGDLS and CDR2 YYNGEE. CDR3 sequence (DNA): TGTGCCAGCAGCGTAGAAGGCACAGACACAGATACGCAGTATTTT. Its translation is CASSVEGTDTDTQYF.

The rearrangement uses TRBV20-1 and TRBJ2-3; 9 bases fit TRBD2. The V gene's germline CDR1 is DFQATT and CDR2 SNEGSKA (reference sequence). Germline trimming cut 2 bases from V and 0 bases from J; bases unmatched to any gene: 3. The CDR3 extends over 15 amino acids. CDR3 DNA: TGCAGTGCTAGACGCGGGGGGGTTAGCACAGATACGCAGTATTTT. Protein sequence: CSARRGGVSTDTQYF.

This chain uses TRBV14 with TRBJ2-5; no definite D call. The CDR3 totals 16 residues. CDR1 is SGHDN and CDR2 is FVKESK in the germline V gene. Trimming took 0 bases from V and 1 from J, leaving 12 bases between them. CDR3 bases: TGTGCCAGCAGCCAAGATTACGGCCAAATCCAAGAGACCCAGTACTTC. Amino acids: CASSQDYGQIQETQYF.

This clonotype has a handful of counts. The V gene is TRBV28, the J gene TRBJ2-5; tentatively, D is TRBD2 (5 bases). With the DNA end fitting TRBJ2-1 better, the J assignment may be wrong. Germline-derived CDR1 and CDR2 are MDHEN and SYDVKM. The CDR3 loop spans 14 amino acids. The CDR3: CASSSTGNPNEQFF. Written as DNA, the CDR3 is TGTGCCAGCAGTTCAACCGGGAACCCCAATGAGCAGTTCTTC.

This clonotype was seen more than once but under ten times. V gene TRBV12-3 or TRBV12-4 combines with J gene TRBJ2-1; weak D call: TRBD1 (6 bases). The CDR3 has 15 residues. Trimming left V 3 bases short and J 2 bases short, with 11 bases between. The CDR3 DNA reads as TGTGCCAGCAGTTTCGGACAGCCGACCTACAATGAGCAGTTCTTC. It is translated as CASSFGQPTYNEQFF.

About this clonotype itself: A junction end diverges from the germline sequence, so it may reflect a read error. This chain connects TRBV6-1 to TRBJ2-1; TRBD1 matches 10 bases. Germline V gives CDR1 MNHNS, CDR2 SASEGT. The CDR3 consists of 15 residues. CDR3 DNA sequence: TGTGTCAGCAGTGCCCCGGGACAGGGGACGAATGAGCAGTTCTTC. The encoded protein is CVSSAPGQGTNEQFF.

Only a few counts were recorded for this clonotype. The chain uses TRBV5-1 and TRBJ2-5, with D possibly being TRBD2 (7 bases). The CDR3 spans 14 residues. Germline V lookup: CDR1 SGHRS, CDR2 YFSETQ. Between the trimmed V and J ends, which lost 6 bases and 0 bases, there was a span of 12 bases. Here the CDR3 reads CASTSGGNQETQYF. CDR3 DNA sequence: TGCGCCAGCACCTCGGGGGGCAACCAAGAGACCCAGTACTTC. Full variable domain (outside the CDR3, taken from reference TRBV5-1 and TRBJ2-5): KAGVTQTPRYLIKTRGQQVTLSCSPISGHRSVSWYQQTPGQGLQFLFEYFSETQRNKGNFPGRFSGRQFSNSRSEMNVSTLELGDSALYLCASTSGGNQETQYFGPGTRLLVL.

The chain links TRBV6-2 or TRBV6-3 to TRBJ2-5; D ambiguous. The CDR3 is 11 amino acids. Trimming removed 7 bases at V and 3 bases at J, with 6 bases between. CDR1 is MNHEY, CDR2 SVGEGT, per germline. CDR3: CASMVEETQYF. The CDR3, as DNA: TGTGCCAGCATGGTGGAAGAGACCCAGTACTTC.